This entry lists 19 T cell receptor beta chains sequenced from one sample in a study of blood T cell repertoires in COVID-19. Clones were sequenced by immunoSEQ multiplex PCR, and TCRdb holds only the in-frame ones, with some missing. In the table there are about 370,000 clones, approximately 88% of which are singletons. The sample taken for sequencing was peripheral blood. The receptors derive from a woman under 40 with COVID-19, enrolled during active disease.

This clone was counted a few times. The J gene is TRBJ1-1, the V gene TRBV4-1, with a weak D call TRBD1 (5 bases). The CDR3 has 13 residues. CDR1 MGHRA and CDR2 YSYEKL come from the germline V gene. V was trimmed by 4 bases and J by 4 bases, leaving 10 bases between them. CDR3 sequence reads: CASSRGGSTEAFF. The CDR3 nucleotides are TGCGCCAGCAGCCGGGGGGGAAGCACTGAAGCTTTCTTT.

The rearrangement joins TRBV3-1 (or the pseudogene TRBV3-2) to TRBJ2-7; D may be TRBD2 (7 bases). V was trimmed by 0 bases and J by 2 bases, leaving 14 bases between them. CDR3 size: 16 residues. Germline values: CDR1 LGHDT, CDR2 YNNKEL (reference sequence). CDR3 coding DNA: TGTGCCAGCAGCCAAGATGTGAGGGGGGGTGCCTACGAGCAGTACTTC. Translating gives CASSQDVRGGAYEQYF.

The V and J genes are TRBV6-2 or TRBV6-3 and TRBJ2-7, with 8 bases that match TRBD1. V trimming: 2 bases; J trimming: 2 bases; junction bases outside the gene matches: 8. Germline V lookup: CDR1 MNHEY, CDR2 SVGEGT. The CDR3 runs to 16 residues. CDR3: CASSYPGQGATYEQYF. The CDR3 region has the DNA TGTGCCAGCAGTTACCCCGGACAGGGAGCCACCTACGAGCAGTACTTC.

The chain joins TRBV13 to TRBJ2-7, with 7 nucleotides matching TRBD2. V was pared by 0 bases and J by 6 bases, with 5 bases of the junction left unmatched. CDR1 and CDR2 from the germline V gene are PRHDT and FYEKMQ (reference sequence). The CDR3 is 14 residues long. CDR3: CASSLGRWEGEQYV. CDR3 nucleotide sequence: TGTGCCAGCAGCTTAGGGCGGTGGGAGGGCGAGCAGTACGTC.

This chain joins TRBV6-1 and TRBJ1-1; 8 bases are shared with TRBD1. CDR1 is MNHNS, CDR2 SASEGT, per germline. V gave up 1 base and J gave up 0 bases; unmatched junction bases: 7. The CDR3 runs to 17 residues. This CDR3 is CASSEVDRDYMNTEAFF. The CDR3 DNA reads as TGTGCCAGCAGTGAAGTGGACAGGGATTATATGAACACTGAAGCTTTCTTT.

The chain carries TRBV7-6 and TRBJ2-7; a possible D gene is TRBD1 (5 bases). The CDR3 spans 13 residues. From germline, CDR1 is SGHVS and CDR2 FNYEAQ. The V and J ends lost 3 bases and 2 bases respectively, with 8 bases between them. DNA for the CDR3: TGTGCCAGCAGCTTGGCAGGGACCTACGAGCAGTACTTC. Protein: CASSLAGTYEQYF.

This chain links TRBV2 with TRBJ2-2; D possibly corresponds to TRBD1 (6 bases). Germline-derived CDR1 and CDR2 are SNHLY and FYNNEI. This CDR3 is 17 amino acids long. The ends were cut back, 3 bases at V and 2 bases at J, with 16 bases in the middle. CDR3 DNA sequence: TGTGCCAGCAGTGAGGGGACACTTTCATTAAACACCGGGGAGCTGTTTTTT. Its protein is CASSEGTLSLNTGELFF.

The CDR3 DNA reads as TGTGCCACCAGAACTGGGGGAGGGTTCTTCGGCTACACCTTC. This gives the protein CATRTGGGFFGYTF. The chain links TRBV15 to TRBJ1-2, with D maybe TRBD1 (5 bases). Per the germline V gene, CDR1 is LNHNV and CDR2 is YYDKDF (reference sequence). The CDR3 extends over 14 amino acids. V lost 6 bases and J 8 bases, leaving 19 bases between the germline ends. The full variable domain, completed using reference TRBV15 and TRBJ1-2, is DAMVIQNPRYQVTQFGKPVTLSCSQTLNHNVMYWYQQKSSQAPKLLFHYYDKDFNNEADTPDNFQSRRPNTSFCFLDIRSPGLGDTAMYLCATRTGGGFFGYTFGSGTRLTVV.

The rearrangement uses TRBV11-2 and TRBJ2-7; the D gene is possibly TRBD2 (6 bases). Deletions cut 5 bases from V and 3 bases from J, with 20 bases between. Germline V gives CDR1 SGHAT, CDR2 FQNNGV. CDR3 length: 16 residues. As DNA, the CDR3 is TGTGCCAGCAGCAAAACCCCGGACTATGAATACTACGAGCAGTACTTC. It is translated as CASSKTPDYEYYEQYF.

The J gene is TRBJ1-5, the V gene TRBV6-5, with a possible D match to TRBD1 (5 bases). Germline assignment: CDR1 MNHEY and CDR2 SVGAGI. The CDR3 spans 14 residues. Trimming took off 8 bases at V and 3 bases at J, with 14 bases between the two ends. CDR3 protein: CASGGVAPNQPQHF. The CDR3 DNA reads TGTGCCAGCGGAGGGGTGGCTCCCAATCAGCCCCAGCATTTT.

The chain joins TRBV6-2 or TRBV6-3 to TRBJ2-1; D is possibly TRBD1 (5 bases). CDR3 length: 19 residues. Germline values: CDR1 MNHEY, CDR2 SVGEGT. The V end lost 0 bases, the J end lost 3 bases, and 21 bases lay between the germline ends. The CDR3 protein is CASSYSINQPQGIYNEQFF. The CDR3 DNA follows: TGTGCCAGCAGTTACTCGATAAACCAGCCCCAGGGAATCTACAATGAGCAGTTCTTC.

The rearrangement joins TRBV6-6 to TRBJ2-1; TRBD2 might be the D (6 bases). The CDR3 has 16 amino acids. In germline, CDR1 is MNHNY, CDR2 SVGAGI (reference sequence). The V gene lost 3 bases and the J gene lost 6 bases, with 18 bases spanning the gap. CDR3 DNA: TGTGCCAGCAGTTATAGGGCTAGCTTGGGGGGCAATGAGCAGTTCTTC. Translation: CASSYRASLGGNEQFF.

CDR3 nucleotides: TGTGCCAGCAGCTTAGTGGGGGGGAGGGTCGGATCTGGAAACACCATATATTTT. This codes for CASSLVGGRVGSGNTIYF. The chain is built from TRBV7-2 and TRBJ1-3; a possible D gene is TRBD1 (5 bases). The CDR3 spans 18 residues. V was trimmed by 1 base and J by 1 base, leaving 17 bases between them. In germline, CDR1 is SGHTA, CDR2 FQGNSA.

The V and J genes are TRBV10-1 and TRBJ2-7; possibly TRBD1 for D (7 bases). Deletions cut 3 bases from V and 4 bases from J, with 16 bases between. From germline, CDR1 is WNHNN and CDR2 SYGVQD (reference sequence). CDR3 length equals 15 residues. CDR3 amino acids: CASSDFPGGPYEQYF. CDR3 sequence (DNA): TGCGCCAGCAGTGACTTCCCAGGGGGGCCTTACGAGCAGTACTTC.

The V and J genes are TRBV28 and TRBJ2-7; 11 nucleotides align to TRBD2. With V trimmed by 6 bases and J by 6 bases, 10 bases remained unmatched. The CDR3 has 15 residues. Germline CDR1 and CDR2: MDHEN and SYDVKM. The CDR3 nucleotides are TGTGCCAGCAGCCCCCTAGCGGGGGGCCAAGCCGAGCAGTACGTC. Translated: CASSPLAGGQAEQYV.

CDR3 loop: CASSGRGNQPQHF. DNA for the CDR3: TGTGCCAGCAGCGGGCGGGGCAATCAGCCCCAGCATTTT. The V gene is TRBV7-8, the J gene TRBJ1-5; D is unresolved. The CDR3 extends over 13 amino acids. Germline CDR1 reads SGHVS; CDR2 reads FQNEAQ. V lost 5 bases to trimming and J lost 2 bases, with 7 bases between them.

The V gene is TRBV11-2, the J gene TRBJ2-3; D not resolved. The V and J ends lost 3 bases and 4 bases respectively, with 11 bases between them. The CDR3 is made up of 14 amino acids. The V gene's germline CDR1 is SGHAT and CDR2 FQNNGV. The CDR3 spells CASSFGLAPDTQYF. In nucleotides, the CDR3 is TGTGCCAGCAGCTTTGGTCTCGCGCCAGATACGCAGTATTTT. Based on the CDR3 plus reference TRBV11-2 and TRBJ2-3, the full variable domain is EAGVAQSPRYKIIEKRQSVAFWCNPISGHATLYWYQQILGQGPKLLIQFQNNGVVDDSQLPKDRFSAERLKGVDSTLKIQPAKLEDSAVYLCASSFGLAPDTQYFGPGTRLTVL.

The chain uses TRBV24-1 and TRBJ2-5; 8 bases line up with TRBD2. Looked up from germline, CDR1 is KGHDR and CDR2 is SFDVKD. The CDR3 consists of 16 residues. V was pared by 2 bases and J by 5 bases, with 9 bases of the junction left unmatched. This CDR3 reads CATSDSIAGRMETQYF. As DNA, the CDR3 is TGTGCCACCAGTGATTCCATAGCGGGGAGGATGGAGACCCAGTACTTC.

The genes are TRBV19 and TRBJ1-2; possible D gene TRBD1, 5 bases. CDR1 is LNHDA, CDR2 SQIVND, per germline (reference sequence). The CDR3 is 14 residues long. V was shortened by 2 bases and J by 2 bases, with 9 bases between the two germline ends. The CDR3 protein is CASSISGANYGYTF. The CDR3 bases are TGTGCCAGTAGTATAAGTGGGGCAAACTATGGCTACACCTTC.